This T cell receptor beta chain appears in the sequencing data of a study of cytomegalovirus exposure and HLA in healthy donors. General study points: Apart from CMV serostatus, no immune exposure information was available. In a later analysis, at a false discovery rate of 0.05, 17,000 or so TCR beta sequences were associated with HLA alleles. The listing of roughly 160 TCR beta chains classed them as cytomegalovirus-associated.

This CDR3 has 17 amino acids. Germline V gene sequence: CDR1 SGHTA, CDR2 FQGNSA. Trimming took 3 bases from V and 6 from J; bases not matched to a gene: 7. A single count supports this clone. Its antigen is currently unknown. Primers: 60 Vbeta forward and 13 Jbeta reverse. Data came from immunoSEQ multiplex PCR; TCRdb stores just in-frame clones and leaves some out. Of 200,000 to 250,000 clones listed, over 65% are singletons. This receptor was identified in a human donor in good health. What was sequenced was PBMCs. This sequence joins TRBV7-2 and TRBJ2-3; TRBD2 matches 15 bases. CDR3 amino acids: CASSFPRTSGRADTQYF. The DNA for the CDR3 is TGTGCCAGCAGCTTTCCCCGGACTAGCGGGAGGGCGGATACGCAGTATTTT.